The rows below give T cell receptor beta chains drawn from one sample of a study of control samples from healthy donors and cancer patients. Only in-frame clones appear in the TCRdb table, and some are missing; sequencing was by immunoSEQ multiplex PCR. The data contain 95,000 to 110,000 clones, approximately 90% of them seen just once; the ten biggest clones take up about 18%. The sample taken for sequencing was PBMCs. All receptors derive from a man in his 60s with lung cancer. Both conserved end residues are part of each CDR3. The order of the fields is V gene, D gene, J gene, clone size, CDR3 protein, CDR3 DNA. The D gene is left open where the match is weak. Size is omitted from some rows. Given values are once, few, many or a class for expanded clones.

TRBV10-3	NA	TRBJ2-7	NA	CAIGAQGSPYEQYF	TGTGCCATCGGGGCCCAGGGATCCCCCTACGAGCAGTACTTC
TRBV18	TRBD1	TRBJ1-1	once	CASSAGQGMNTEAFF	TGTGCCAGCTCAGCCGGACAGGGGATGAACACTGAAGCTTTCTTT
TRBV12-5	NA	TRBJ2-4	few	CASGLSPDGGIVAKNIQYF	TGTGCTAGTGGTTTATCCCCGGATGGAGGGATAGTGGCCAAAAACATTCAGTACTTC
TRBV11-2	NA	TRBJ1-4	NA	CASSLRQVNEKLFF	TGTGCCAGCAGCTTAAGACAAGTTAATGAAAAACTGTTTTTT
TRBV4-1	NA	TRBJ1-4	NA	CASSQDRRGANEKLFF	TGCGCCAGCAGCCAAGATCGCAGGGGCGCTAATGAAAAACTGTTTTTT
TRBV24-1	TRBD1	TRBJ1-1	NA	CATRGQGTEAFF	TGTGCCACCAGAGGACAGGGAACTGAAGCTTTCTTT
TRBV7-2	NA	TRBJ2-2	NA	CASSLWQINTGELFF	TGTGCCAGCAGCTTATGGCAGATAAACACCGGGGAGCTGTTTTTT
TRBV25-1	NA	TRBJ2-3	once	CASSEYSLTDTQYF	TGTGCCAGCAGTGAATATTCCCTTACAGATACGCAGTATTTT
TRBV6-4	NA	TRBJ2-2	NA	CASSDRLGELFF	TGTGCCAGCAGTGACCGGTTGGGGGAGCTGTTTTTT
TRBV5-4	NA	TRBJ1-6	NA	CASSLRSNARKGNSPLHF	TGTGCCAGCAGCTTAAGGTCCAACGCCAGAAAAGGGAATTCACCCCTCCACTTT
TRBV15	TRBD1	TRBJ1-4	NA	CATSTQTGLLNEKLFF	TGTGCCACCAGCACCCAGACAGGGCTCCTGAATGAAAAACTGTTTTTT
TRBV30	NA	TRBJ2-3	NA	CAWSGTPTDTQYF	TGTGCCTGGAGTGGGACCCCCACAGATACGCAGTATTTT
TRBV5-1	NA	TRBJ1-2	NA	CASSLDRKSYGYTF	TGCGCCAGCAGCTTGGACAGGAAATCCTATGGCTACACCTTC
TRBV7-9	NA	TRBJ1-1	few	CASSLSIGGTEAFF	TGTGCCAGCAGCTTATCAATCGGGGGCACTGAAGCTTTCTTT
TRBV6-5	NA	TRBJ1-2	NA	CASSNGQIYGYTF	TGTGCCAGCAGTAACGGACAGATCTATGGCTACACCTTC
TRBV9	NA	TRBJ1-5	NA	CASSVDISFPQHF	TGTGCCAGCAGCGTAGATATCTCCTTCCCCCAGCATTTT
TRBV5-4	NA	TRBJ1-3	few	CASSLIGARGKGGNTIYF	TGTGCCAGCAGCTTGATCGGGGCCAGGGGCAAGGGAGGAAACACCATATATTTT
TRBV5-1	NA	TRBJ1-6	NA	CASSFQEPGYSPLHF	TGCGCCAGCAGCTTCCAGGAGCCCGGGTATTCACCCCTCCACTTT
TRBV3-1/TRBV3-2	TRBD1	TRBJ1-6	NA	CASSLFRTGGDSPLHF	TGTGCCAGCAGCCTCTTCCGGACAGGGGGCGATTCACCCCTCCACTTT
TRBV2	TRBD1	TRBJ2-4	NA	CASTTGAQNIQYF	TGTGCCAGCACGACAGGGGCCCAAAACATTCAGTACTTC
TRBV6-5	NA	TRBJ1-4	medium-sized	CASSYESFNEKLFF	TGTGCCAGCAGTTACGAGAGTTTTAATGAAAAACTGTTTTTT
TRBV9	NA	TRBJ2-5	NA	CASSTRPGAETQYF	TGTGCCAGCAGCACCAGACCAGGGGCGGAGACCCAGTACTTC
TRBV6-4	NA	TRBJ1-5	once	CASIPGVSKNQPQHF	TGTGCCAGCATCCCAGGGGTAAGTAAGAATCAGCCCCAGCATTTT
TRBV5-5	NA	TRBJ2-2	NA	CASSLSRQGGLYTGELFF	TGTGCCAGCAGCTTGAGCAGACAGGGAGGCCTCTACACCGGGGAGCTGTTTTTT
TRBV5-1	TRBD1	TRBJ1-5	NA	CASSLGGRGQGNQPQHF	TGCGCCAGCAGCTTGGGGGGGAGGGGGCAGGGCAATCAGCCCCAGCATTTT
TRBV9	NA	TRBJ2-7	NA	CASSVALDSYYEQYF	TGTGCCAGCAGCGTAGCTTTGGACAGCTACTACGAGCAGTACTTC
TRBV4-1	TRBD2	TRBJ2-5	NA	CASSRTSGGFQETQYF	TGCGCCAGCAGCCGCACTAGCGGGGGGTTCCAAGAGACCCAGTACTTC
TRBV4-1	NA	TRBJ2-3	NA	CASSYSGQNTQYF	TGCGCCAGCAGCTACTCGGGGCAGAATACGCAGTATTTT
TRBV29-1	NA	TRBJ1-5	NA	CSVETGSLRGNQPQHF	TGCAGCGTAGAAACAGGGTCCCTCCGTGGCAATCAGCCCCAGCATTTT
TRBV24-1	TRBD2	TRBJ2-5	NA	CATRASGGPSQETQYF	TGTGCCACGCGGGCTAGCGGGGGGCCGAGCCAAGAGACCCAGTACTTC
TRBV29-1	TRBD1	TRBJ1-2	NA	CSVLTGDYGYTF	TGCAGCGTTCTAACAGGGGATTATGGCTACACCTTC
TRBV27	NA	TRBJ1-2	NA	CASSSGPAATNYGYTF	TGTGCCAGCAGTTCAGGGCCGGCAGCTACTAACTATGGCTACACCTTC
TRBV11-2	NA	TRBJ2-4	few	CASSLMGRPGRVLNIQYF	TGTGCCAGCAGCTTGATGGGCAGACCCGGACGGGTGTTAAACATTCAGTACTTC
TRBV6-1	NA	TRBJ1-2	NA	CASSEDRWTFYGYTF	TGTGCCAGCAGTGAAGATAGGTGGACATTCTATGGCTACACCTTC
TRBV7-2	NA	TRBJ2-7	NA	CASSFGQGRWEQYF	TGTGCCAGCAGCTTCGGGCAGGGGAGGTGGGAGCAGTACTTC
TRBV10-3	NA	TRBJ2-1	NA	CAISAGHSYNEQFF	TGTGCCATCAGTGCGGGCCACTCCTACAATGAGCAGTTCTTC
TRBV3-1/TRBV3-2	NA	TRBJ2-7	NA	CASSQATDRRPYEQYF	TGTGCCAGCAGCCAAGCCACCGACAGGCGACCCTACGAGCAGTACTTC
TRBV7-2	NA	TRBJ2-1	NA	CASSLIGGGRYEQFF	TGTGCCAGCAGCTTAATCGGTGGGGGGAGGTATGAGCAGTTCTTC
TRBV7-3	NA	TRBJ2-3	NA	CASSSQGGDTQYF	TGTGCCAGCAGTTCACAGGGAGGGGATACGCAGTATTTT
TRBV27	NA	TRBJ1-6	NA	CASSSYSGVFIASLHF	TGTGCCAGCAGTTCTTATTCTGGAGTCTTTATCGCCTCCCTCCACTTT
TRBV12-5	TRBD1	TRBJ1-2	NA	CASGFSMDRNYGYTF	TGTGCTAGTGGTTTTAGTATGGACAGGAACTATGGCTACACCTTC
TRBV24-1	NA	TRBJ1-5	NA	CATSDFSNQPQHF	TGTGCCACCAGTGACTTTAGCAATCAGCCCCAGCATTTT
TRBV10-1	NA	TRBJ2-3	NA	CASSEGQASTDTQYF	TGCGCCAGCAGTGAGGGGCAGGCTAGCACAGATACGCAGTATTTT
TRBV5-4	NA	TRBJ2-6	NA	CASSLGAASSSGANVLTF	TGTGCCAGCAGCTTGGGGGCAGCCTCCTCCTCTGGGGCCAACGTCCTGACTTTC
TRBV18	TRBD1	TRBJ2-1	NA	CASSPPLRQGANNEQFF	TGTGCCAGCTCACCGCCGCTGCGGCAGGGGGCGAACAATGAGCAGTTCTTC
TRBV15	NA	TRBJ2-5	NA	CATSRKGGETQYF	TGTGCCACCAGCAGAAAGGGTGGAGAGACCCAGTACTTC
TRBV5-1	TRBD1	TRBJ1-2	NA	CASSWGTVLEGYGYTF	TGCGCCAGCAGCTGGGGGACAGTCCTTGAGGGCTATGGCTACACCTTC
TRBV5-5	NA	TRBJ1-4	NA	CASSLAVGISEKLFF	TGTGCCAGCAGCTTGGCCGTGGGGATCAGTGAAAAACTGTTTTTT
TRBV18	TRBD1	TRBJ1-1	NA	CASSPTGQRNTEAFF	TGTGCCAGCTCACCTACGGGACAGAGGAACACTGAAGCTTTCTTT
TRBV5-6	NA	TRBJ2-3	NA	CASSFSGGGDTQYF	TGTGCCAGCAGCTTTTCGGGGGGCGGAGATACGCAGTATTTT
TRBV30	TRBD1	TRBJ1-6	few	CAWSVGQGNPPLHF	TGTGCCTGGAGTGTGGGACAGGGTAATCCACCCCTCCACTTT